This T cell receptor (beta chain) derives from a study of cytomegalovirus exposure and HLA in healthy donors. Study outcomes and limitations: The study recorded 160 or so TCR beta chains that were cytomegalovirus-associated. In a later analysis, a missense DCLRE1C variant was linked to TCR beta V- and J-gene trimming.

Details on this clone: Its antigen is as yet unknown.

This CDR3 is 16 amino acids long. The V gene lost 5 bases and the J gene lost 0 bases, with 15 bases spanning the gap. Germline V gene sequence: CDR1 SGHTA, CDR2 FQGNSA. PCR was performed using 60 Vbeta and 13 Jbeta primers. Clones were read by immunoSEQ multiplex PCR, and TCRdb kept only the in-frame ones, dropping some. The table shows some 150,000 clones, with 80% to 90% occurring only once. The sequenced sample was PBMCs. The genes are TRBV7-2 and TRBJ2-3; a weak D match, TRBD2 (5 bases). This clonotype originated in a woman aged 18-29 years in good health and CMV-seronegative. CDR3 nucleotides: TGTGCCAGCAGCCTAAGACTAAGCTCTAGCACAGATACGCAGTATTTT. It encodes CASSLRLSSSTDTQYF.